This passage covers 10 T cell receptor beta chains from one sample sequenced in a study of control samples from healthy donors and cancer patients. The data were produced by immunoSEQ multiplex PCR, yet TCRdb's version contains in-frame clones alone and is incomplete. The data contain about 150,000 clones, 92% of them singletons. Sequencing input: blood. These receptors all come from a woman aged 25 to 39 in good health.

This rearrangement joins TRBV6-5 to TRBJ2-5; 8 nucleotides line up with TRBD1. CDR1 is MNHEY, CDR2 SVGAGI, per germline. This CDR3 is 15 amino acids long. V trimming: 4 bases; J trimming: 2 bases; junction bases outside the gene matches: 6. CDR3 loop: CASSFMGQEQETQYF. The CDR3 DNA reads as TGTGCCAGCAGTTTTATGGGACAGGAGCAAGAGACCCAGTACTTC.

This clone occurred once. The rearrangement joins TRBV28 to TRBJ2-7; weak D call: TRBD2 (5 bases). Trimming stripped 6 bases from V and 0 bases from J, with 6 bases between. This CDR3 region has 12 residues. Germline CDR1 is MDHEN and CDR2 is SYDVKM. DNA for the CDR3: TGTGCCAGCAGGGGGAGCTCCTACGAGCAGTACTTC. It translates to CASRGSSYEQYF.

The rearrangement joins TRBV6-2 or TRBV6-3 to TRBJ2-7; TRBD2 aligns across 7 bases. After removal of 6 bases from V and 0 bases from J, the junction contained 2 bases not matched to a gene. The CDR3 contains 13 residues. CDR1 and CDR2 from the germline V gene are MNHEY and SVGEGT. CDR3 region: CASSPSGSYEQYF. The CDR3 coding sequence is TGTGCCAGCAGCCCTAGCGGCTCCTACGAGCAGTACTTC.

The chain joins TRBV9 to TRBJ2-2; 8 nucleotides line up with TRBD2. The germline V gene has CDR1 SGDLS and CDR2 YYNGEE. This CDR3 region has 13 residues. The junction had 3 bases not matched to a gene; V was cut back by 0 bases and J by 11 bases. The CDR3 spells CASSVGTSPELFF. The CDR3 DNA reads as TGTGCCAGCAGCGTAGGGACTAGCCCCGAGCTGTTTTTT.

J is TRBJ2-3 and V is TRBV7-8; 8 bases map to TRBD2. Looked up from germline, CDR1 is SGHVS and CDR2 is FQNEAQ. Losses at the gene ends were 3 bases for V and 1 base for J; bases not matched to a gene: 6. The CDR3 runs 16 residues. The CDR3 DNA is TGTGCCAGCAGCTTGACCTCGGGGGGGCGCACAGATACGCAGTATTTT. It translates to CASSLTSGGRTDTQYF.

The chain links TRBV20-1 to TRBJ2-1; 8 bases are shared with TRBD1. With V trimmed by 3 bases and J by 6 bases, 7 bases remained unmatched. The CDR3 consists of 14 residues. Germline-derived CDR1 and CDR2 are DFQATT and SNEGSKA (reference sequence). DNA for the CDR3: TGCAGTGCTAGTTCTAGCAGGGGGCTCAATGAGCAGTTCTTC. Its protein product is CSASSSRGLNEQFF.

Written as DNA, the CDR3 is TGTGCCAGCAGTTTATCATCCCCGGGACAGGGCTACGAGCAGTACTTC. Protein: CASSLSSPGQGYEQYF. The chain links TRBV28 to TRBJ2-7; 9 bases are shared with TRBD1. Trimming took 1 base from V and 3 from J; bases not matched to a gene: 7. The CDR3 has 16 residues. Per the germline V gene, CDR1 is MDHEN and CDR2 is SYDVKM.

This clone was detected only once. The chain carries TRBV7-3 and TRBJ2-1, with 11 nucleotides matching TRBD2. The V segment lost 3 bases and the J segment 6 bases; nucleotides outside the gene matches: 4. The CDR3 is 15 amino acids. Germline-derived CDR1 and CDR2 are SGHTA and FQGTGA. This CDR3 is CASSFDSGRGNEQFF. The CDR3 DNA sequence: TGTGCCAGCAGCTTCGATAGCGGGAGGGGCAATGAGCAGTTCTTC. Using reference TRBV7-3 and TRBJ2-1 for the parts outside the CDR3, the full variable domain is GAGVSQTPSNKVTEKGKYVELRCDPISGHTALYWYRQSLGQGPEFLIYFQGTGAADDSGLPNDRFFAVRPEGSVSTLKIQRTERGDSAVYLCASSFDSGRGNEQFFGPGTRLTVL.

This chain connects TRBV3-1 (or the pseudogene TRBV3-2) to TRBJ2-1; 9 bases fit TRBD1. Trimming took 2 bases from V and 7 from J; bases not matched to a gene: 6. CDR1 LGHDT and CDR2 YNNKEL come from the germline V gene (reference sequence). The CDR3 extends over 15 amino acids. The CDR3 sequence: CASSQTGGLINEQFF. DNA of the CDR3: TGTGCCAGCAGCCAAACAGGGGGCCTTATAAATGAGCAGTTCTTC.

The chain recombines TRBV28 with TRBJ1-5; the D gene is possibly TRBD1 (5 bases). V lost 4 bases to trimming and J lost 1 base, with 11 bases between them. The germline V gene has CDR1 MDHEN and CDR2 SYDVKM. The length of the CDR3 is 15 residues. The CDR3 sequence: CASSSSGSSNQPQHF. The CDR3 DNA is TGTGCCAGCAGTTCCTCAGGGTCAAGCAATCAGCCCCAGCATTTT. Variable domain in full (rest from reference TRBV28 and TRBJ1-5): DVKVTQSSRYLVKRTGEKVFLECVQDMDHENMFWYRQDPGLGLRLIYFSYDVKMKEKGDIPEGYSVSREKKERFSLILESASTNQTSMYLCASSSSGSSNQPQHFGDGTRLSIL.